This TCR beta chain is from a study of blood T cell repertoires in COVID-19. Study-level background: The origin of the acute and convalescent COVID-19 samples was the United States, Italy and Spain. PBMCs, B-cell-depleted T cells, or T cells were the source of the cDNA or gDNA that made up the material.

The CDR3 has 16 residues. Trimming at V came to 5 bases and at J to 7 bases, leaving 13 bases not matched to a gene. CDR1 and CDR2 from the germline V gene are LNHDA and SQIVND (reference sequence). Only in-frame clones appear in the TCRdb table, and some are missing; sequencing was by immunoSEQ multiplex PCR. This sample has a few hundred thousand clones, with roughly 88% found just once. Sequencing input: PBMCs or T cells enriched from blood (not recorded which). This clonotype was sampled from a woman aged 50 to 60 who had recovered from COVID-19. The rearrangement uses TRBV19 and TRBJ1-2; 10 bases are a match to TRBD1. The CDR3 is CASSVSAGTGVSGYTF. CDR3 DNA: TGTGCCAGTAGTGTATCCGCCGGGACAGGGGTTAGTGGCTACACCTTC.